Sequencing of this T cell receptor beta chain was carried out in a study of T cell repertoires and HLA-DP antigens. In regard to this clone: What it binds is unknown.

The study, taken as a whole, reports: Responder cells were total CD4+ cells with a HeLa antigen-presenting system.

The assay was immunoSEQ multiplex PCR, and TCRdb's table has in-frame clones only and misses some. The sample records around 100,000 clones, 80% to 95% being singletons. V was trimmed by 0 bases and J by 8 bases, leaving 15 bases between them. Germline V gives CDR1 SGHRS, CDR2 YFSETQ. CDR3 length: 15 residues. Material: CD4+ T cells from PBMCs. This chain joins TRBV5-1 and TRBJ2-1; D gene unclear. The receptor was isolated from a woman aged 18 to 35 in good health and CMV-seronegative. The CDR3 here is CASSLEAARKYEQFF. CDR3 in DNA: TGCGCCAGCAGCTTGGAGGCAGCAAGGAAATATGAGCAGTTCTTC.